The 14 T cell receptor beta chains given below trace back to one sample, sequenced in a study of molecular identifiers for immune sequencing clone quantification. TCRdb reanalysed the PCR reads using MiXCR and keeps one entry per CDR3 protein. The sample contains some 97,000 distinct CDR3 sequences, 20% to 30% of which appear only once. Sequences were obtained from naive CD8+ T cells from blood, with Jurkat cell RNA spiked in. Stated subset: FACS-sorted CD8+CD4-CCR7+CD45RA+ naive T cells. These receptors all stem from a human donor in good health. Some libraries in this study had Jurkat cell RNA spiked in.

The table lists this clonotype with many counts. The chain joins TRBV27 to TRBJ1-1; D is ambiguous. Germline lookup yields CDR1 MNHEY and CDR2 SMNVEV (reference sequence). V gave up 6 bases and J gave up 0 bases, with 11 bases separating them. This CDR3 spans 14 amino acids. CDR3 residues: CASSQTSLNTEAFF. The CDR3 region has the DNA TGTGCCAGCAGCCAGACTTCCTTGAACACTGAAGCTTTCTTT.

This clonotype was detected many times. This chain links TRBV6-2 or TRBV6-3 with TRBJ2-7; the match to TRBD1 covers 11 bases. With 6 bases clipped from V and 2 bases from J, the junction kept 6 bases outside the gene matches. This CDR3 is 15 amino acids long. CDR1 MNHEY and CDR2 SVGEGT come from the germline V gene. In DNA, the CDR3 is TGTGCCAGCAGGGCCCCGGGACAGGGGGCCTACGAGCAGTACTTC. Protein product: CASRAPGQGAYEQYF.

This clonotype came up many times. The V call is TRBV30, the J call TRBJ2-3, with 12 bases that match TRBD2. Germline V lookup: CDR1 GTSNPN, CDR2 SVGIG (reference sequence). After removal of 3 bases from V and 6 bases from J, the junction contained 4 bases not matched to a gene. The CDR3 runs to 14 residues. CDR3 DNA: TGTGCCTGGAGCCCAGGACTAGCGGGGGATACGCAGTATTTT. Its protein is CAWSPGLAGDTQYF.

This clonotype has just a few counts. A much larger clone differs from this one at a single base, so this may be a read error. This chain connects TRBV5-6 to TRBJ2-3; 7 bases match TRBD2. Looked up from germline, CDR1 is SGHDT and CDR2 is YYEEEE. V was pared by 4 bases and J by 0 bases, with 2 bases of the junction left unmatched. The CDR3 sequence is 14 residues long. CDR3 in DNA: TGTGCCAGCAGCCTTAGCGGGAGCACAGATACGCAGTATTTT. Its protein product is CASSLSGSTDTQYF.

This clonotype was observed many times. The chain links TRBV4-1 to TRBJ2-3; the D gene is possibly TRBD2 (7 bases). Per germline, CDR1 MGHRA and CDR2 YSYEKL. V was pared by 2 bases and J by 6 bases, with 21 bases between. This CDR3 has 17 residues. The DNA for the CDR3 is TGCGCCAGCAGCCAATCTATAGCGAGGGGGGGCAGCGATACGCAGTATTTT. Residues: CASSQSIARGGSDTQYF.

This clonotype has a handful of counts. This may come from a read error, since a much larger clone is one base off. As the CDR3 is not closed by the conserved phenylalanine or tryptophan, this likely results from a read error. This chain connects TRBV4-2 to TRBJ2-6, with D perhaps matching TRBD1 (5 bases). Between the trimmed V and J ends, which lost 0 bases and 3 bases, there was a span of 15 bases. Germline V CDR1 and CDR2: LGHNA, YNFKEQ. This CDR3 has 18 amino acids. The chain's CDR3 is CASSQEEGRVYGANVLTL. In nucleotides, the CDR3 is TGTGCCAGCAGCCAAGAGGAAGGCAGGGTTTATGGGGCCAACGTCCTGACTCTC.

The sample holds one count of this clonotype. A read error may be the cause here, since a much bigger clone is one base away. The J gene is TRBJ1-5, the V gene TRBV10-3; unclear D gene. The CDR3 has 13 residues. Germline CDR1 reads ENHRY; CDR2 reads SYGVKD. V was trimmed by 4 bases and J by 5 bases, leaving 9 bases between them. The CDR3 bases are TGTGCCATCAGTGGGTCTGGGGATCAGCCCCAGCATTTT. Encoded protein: CAISGSGDQPQHF.

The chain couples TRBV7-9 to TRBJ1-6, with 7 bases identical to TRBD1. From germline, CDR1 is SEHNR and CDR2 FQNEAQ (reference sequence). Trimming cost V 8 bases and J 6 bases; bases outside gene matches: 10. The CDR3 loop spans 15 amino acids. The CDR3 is CASGTTGEANSPLHF. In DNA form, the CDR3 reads TGTGCCAGCGGAACAACAGGGGAGGCTAATTCACCCCTCCACTTT.

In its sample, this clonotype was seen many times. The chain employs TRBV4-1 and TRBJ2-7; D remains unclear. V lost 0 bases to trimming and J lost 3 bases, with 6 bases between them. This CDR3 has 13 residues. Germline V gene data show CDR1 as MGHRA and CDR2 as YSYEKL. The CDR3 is CASSQDNSYEQYF. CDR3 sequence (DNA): TGCGCCAGCAGCCAAGATAACAGCTACGAGCAGTACTTC.

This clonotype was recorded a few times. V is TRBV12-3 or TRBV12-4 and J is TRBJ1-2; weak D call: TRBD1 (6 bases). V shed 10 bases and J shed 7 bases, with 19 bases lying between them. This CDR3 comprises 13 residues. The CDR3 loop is CANSMGGFGGYTF. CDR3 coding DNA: TGTGCCAACTCAATGGGGGGCTTTGGTGGCTACACCTTC.

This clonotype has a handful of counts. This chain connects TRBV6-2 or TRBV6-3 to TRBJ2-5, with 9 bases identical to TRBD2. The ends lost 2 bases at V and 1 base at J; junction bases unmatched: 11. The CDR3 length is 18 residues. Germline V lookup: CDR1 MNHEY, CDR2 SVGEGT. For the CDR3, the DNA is TGTGCCAGCAGTTACACCCCCAGGCTAGCGGGGTCCCAAGAGACCCAGTACTTC. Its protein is CASSYTPRLAGSQETQYF.

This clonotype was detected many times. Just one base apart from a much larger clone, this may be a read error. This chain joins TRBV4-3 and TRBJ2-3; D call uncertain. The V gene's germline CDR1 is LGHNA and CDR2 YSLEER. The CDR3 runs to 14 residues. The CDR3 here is CVSSHATSTDTQYF. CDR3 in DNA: TGCGTCAGCAGCCATGCGACTAGCACAGATACGCAGTATTTT.

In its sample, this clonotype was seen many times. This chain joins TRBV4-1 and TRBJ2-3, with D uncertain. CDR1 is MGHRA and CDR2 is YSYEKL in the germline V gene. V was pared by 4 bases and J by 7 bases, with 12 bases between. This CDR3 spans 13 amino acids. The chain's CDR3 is CASSPRSSHTQYF. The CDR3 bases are TGCGCCAGCAGCCCACGGTCGTCGCATACGCAGTATTTT.

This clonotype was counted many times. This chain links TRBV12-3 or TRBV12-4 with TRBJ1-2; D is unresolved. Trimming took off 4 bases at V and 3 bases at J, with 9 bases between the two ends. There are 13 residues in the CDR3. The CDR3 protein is CASSYDGYYGYTF. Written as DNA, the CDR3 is TGTGCCAGCAGTTATGACGGATACTATGGCTACACCTTC.